The 21 T cell receptor beta chains presented below share a single source sample, sequenced in a study of T cells after yellow fever vaccination. TCRdb reanalysed the 5' RACE reads using MiXCR and keeps one entry per CDR3 protein. The table shows about 340,000 distinct CDR3 sequences, with under 15% occurring only once. Sequenced material: CD4+ T cells sorted from PBMCs, taken 15 days after the yellow fever booster vaccination. The receptors derive from a man aged 18 to 30 who received the YFV17D yellow fever vaccine.

This clonotype was counted only a few times. This chain joins TRBV9 and TRBJ2-3; 9 bases line up with TRBD2. The V and J ends lost 3 bases and 2 bases, in that order; junction bases with no gene match: 7. The CDR3 is 16 residues long. Germline V gene lookup returns CDR1 SGDLS and CDR2 YYNGEE. The CDR3 nucleotides are TGTGCCAGCAGCGATCCGACTAGCGGATACACAGATACGCAGTATTTT. This translates into CASSDPTSGYTDTQYF.

Here the CDR3 reads CASSQAGRDTQYF. CDR3 nucleotides: TGCGCCAGCAGCCAAGCCGGGAGAGATACGCAGTATTTT. The V and J genes are TRBV4-3 and TRBJ2-3; weak D call: TRBD2 (6 bases). This CDR3 spans 13 amino acids. The germline V gene has CDR1 LGHNA and CDR2 YSLEER. V was clipped by 1 base and J by 5 bases, with 7 bases between them.

This clonotype was seen repeatedly, ten times or more. The chain uses TRBV25-1 and TRBJ1-2, with D unresolved. Trimming cost V 3 bases and J 0 bases, with 5 bases left between them. CDR3 length: 13 residues. Germline lookup yields CDR1 MGHDK and CDR2 SYGVNS. CDR3 DNA: TGTGCCAGCAGTGACCGGGCTAACTATGGCTACACCTTC. Its protein product is CASSDRANYGYTF.

This rearrangement joins TRBV4-1 to TRBJ2-3; TRBD2 matches at 7 bases. J gave up 0 bases and V 4 bases, and 4 bases lay outside the gene matches. Germline loops: CDR1 MGHRA, CDR2 YSYEKL. The length of the CDR3 is 15 residues. Here the CDR3 DNA reads TGCGCCAGCAGCCCGAGCGGGACTAGCACAGATACGCAGTATTTT. Residues: CASSPSGTSTDTQYF.

This clonotype was recorded a few times. The chain is built from TRBV27 and TRBJ2-7; possibly TRBD2 for D (6 bases). Germline V gives CDR1 MNHEY, CDR2 SMNVEV (reference sequence). The ends were cut back, 2 bases at V and 0 bases at J, with 8 bases in the middle. The CDR3 sequence is 14 residues long. CDR3 in DNA: TGTGCCAGCAGTTTAGGGAGGCCCTCCTACGAGCAGTACTTC. This sequence encodes CASSLGRPSYEQYF.

The chain is built from TRBV3-1 and TRBJ1-2; the D gene is possibly TRBD1 (6 bases). Trimming pared 1 base from V and 9 bases from J, leaving 12 bases between. Germline assignment: CDR1 LGHDT and CDR2 YNNKEL (reference sequence). The CDR3 loop spans 13 amino acids. The DNA of the CDR3 is TGTGCCAGCAGCCAAGTGGCGGGGGCGAGCTACACCTTC. Its protein is CASSQVAGASYTF.

V is TRBV9 and J is TRBJ2-3; D call uncertain. The V end was cut by 0 bases, the J end by 2 bases, with 10 bases between. The CDR3 totals 15 residues. The V gene's germline CDR1 is SGDLS and CDR2 YYNGEE. The CDR3 is CASSVAAGYTDTQYF. CDR3 nucleotides: TGTGCCAGCAGCGTAGCAGCCGGATACACAGATACGCAGTATTTT.

This clonotype occurred a few times. The chain is built from TRBV7-2 and TRBJ1-3; D gene unclear. The germline V gene encodes CDR1 SGHTA and CDR2 FQGNSA. Trimming left V 3 bases short and J 3 bases short, with 6 bases between. There are 13 residues in the CDR3. The CDR3 bases are TGTGCCAGCAGCTTTAAGGGTGGAAACACCATATATTTT. Its translation is CASSFKGGNTIYF.

The chain uses TRBV6-2 or TRBV6-3 and TRBJ2-1, with 9 bases that match TRBD1. The CDR3 spans 14 residues. V was pared by 8 bases and J by 3 bases, with 5 bases of the junction left unmatched. Per germline, CDR1 MNHEY and CDR2 SVGEGT. The CDR3 DNA reads TGTGCCAGCCACCCGACAGGGGGCTACAATGAGCAGTTCTTC. The encoded protein is CASHPTGGYNEQFF.

In this sample, this clonotype turned up a few times. In DNA, the CDR3 is TGCGCCAGCAGCCAACTCCCGGGACAGGGGATTCTCATGAGGGGCACTGAAGCTTTCTTT. Its protein is CASSQLPGQGILMRGTEAFF. V gene TRBV4-1 combines with J gene TRBJ1-1; 10 nucleotides line up with TRBD1. Germline loops: CDR1 MGHRA, CDR2 YSYEKL. V gave up 2 bases and J gave up 4 bases; unmatched junction bases: 19. The CDR3 totals 20 residues.

The chain links TRBV7-7 to TRBJ2-4, with D uncertain. This CDR3 is 17 amino acids long. Germline CDR1 and CDR2: SSHAT and FNYEAQ (reference sequence). Trimming took off 5 bases at V and 0 bases at J, with 17 bases between the two ends. Written as DNA, the CDR3 is TGTGCCAGCAGCCCCAAGAAGGCCAGACTAGCCAAAAACATTCAGTACTTC. Translating it yields CASSPKKARLAKNIQYF.

The chain carries TRBV6-5 and TRBJ1-2; TRBD1 is a possible D gene (5 bases). This CDR3 has 13 amino acids. The V end was cut by 5 bases, the J end by 4 bases, with 11 bases between. The germline gives CDR1 MNHEY, CDR2 SVGAGI. The CDR3 DNA reads as TGTGCCAGCAGTAGTCGGGACGGCTATGGCTACACCTTC. It codes for CASSSRDGYGYTF.

This clonotype appeared many times. The V gene is TRBV6-2 or TRBV6-3, the J gene TRBJ1-5; 7 nucleotides line up with TRBD1. The CDR3 runs 15 residues. The J segment lost 7 bases and the V segment lost 2 bases, leaving 8 bases of the junction unmatched. Germline lookup yields CDR1 MNHEY and CDR2 SVGEGT. DNA for the CDR3: TGTGCCAGCAGTTACCACGAACGGACAGGACAGCCCCAGCATTTT. It codes for CASSYHERTGQPQHF.

The rearrangement links TRBV5-1 to TRBJ2-5, with a weak D call TRBD1 (5 bases). Trimming pared 0 bases from V and 2 bases from J, leaving 8 bases between. Germline V gene lookup returns CDR1 SGHRS and CDR2 YFSETQ. CDR3 length equals 14 residues. In nucleotides, the CDR3 is TGCGCCAGCAGCTTGGCACAGGAGCAAGAGACCCAGTACTTC. This gives the protein CASSLAQEQETQYF. Variable domain in full (rest from reference TRBV5-1 and TRBJ2-5): KAGVTQTPRYLIKTRGQQVTLSCSPISGHRSVSWYQQTPGQGLQFLFEYFSETQRNKGNFPGRFSGRQFSNSRSEMNVSTLELGDSALYLCASSLAQEQETQYFGPGTRLLVL.

The chain employs TRBV5-1 and TRBJ2-3; no clear D gene. Looked up from germline, CDR1 is SGHRS and CDR2 is YFSETQ. The V gene lost 3 bases and the J gene lost 0 bases, with 17 bases spanning the gap. The CDR3 length is 17 residues. CDR3 amino acids: CASSSRRLSTSTDTQYF. The CDR3 DNA is TGCGCCAGCAGCTCCCGAAGGCTGTCGACTAGCACAGATACGCAGTATTTT.

This chain uses TRBV7-2 with TRBJ1-3; 8 nucleotides agree with TRBD1. Trimming at V came to 6 bases and at J to 1 base, leaving 8 bases not matched to a gene. CDR3 length equals 16 residues. In germline, CDR1 is SGHTA, CDR2 FQGNSA. CDR3 coding DNA: TGTGCCAGCAGGCGTACAGGGGGACTGTCTGGAAACACCATATATTTT. Translating it yields CASRRTGGLSGNTIYF.

This sequence joins TRBV5-6 and TRBJ1-6, with 7 bases aligning to TRBD1. CDR3 length: 15 residues. The germline CDR1 and CDR2 sequences are SGHDT and YYEEEE. J was trimmed by 5 bases and V by 6 bases; bases with no gene match: 8. The CDR3 is CASTRVGQHNSPLHF. For the CDR3, the DNA is TGTGCCAGCACCCGCGTGGGACAGCATAATTCACCCCTCCACTTT.

This clonotype was seen more than once but under ten times. The chain recombines TRBV2 with TRBJ2-5; D is perhaps TRBD2 (6 bases). The germline gives CDR1 SNHLY, CDR2 FYNNEI. The CDR3 has 12 amino acids. V was trimmed by 6 bases and J by 10 bases, leaving 15 bases between them. The CDR3 sequence is CASRPVAGFQYF. In nucleotides, the CDR3 is TGTGCCAGCAGGCCGGTCGCGGGGTTCCAGTACTTC.

This clonotype was seen more than once but under ten times. The chain combines TRBV20-1 with TRBJ2-7; 9 positions agree with TRBD1. V lost 6 bases, J lost 4 bases, and 7 bases stayed unmatched. The CDR3 runs 13 residues. Germline values: CDR1 DFQATT, CDR2 SNEGSKA (reference sequence). The CDR3 DNA reads as TGCAGTGCCCCGGGACAGGGCAAGTACGAGCAGTACTTC. Amino acid sequence: CSAPGQGKYEQYF.

The table lists this clonotype with many counts. The chain links TRBV11-2 to TRBJ2-1, with a weak D call TRBD2 (6 bases). The CDR3 totals 18 residues. Germline loops: CDR1 SGHAT, CDR2 FQNNGV. V shed 6 bases and J shed 0 bases, with 21 bases lying between them. The CDR3 sequence: CASRPPAGLGRSYNEQFF. Here the CDR3 DNA reads TGTGCCAGCAGACCTCCTGCGGGGCTGGGGCGCTCCTACAATGAGCAGTTCTTC.

The V call is TRBV4-1, the J call TRBJ2-6; D call uncertain. CDR3 length equals 16 residues. Trimming cost V 1 base and J 0 bases, with 7 bases left between them. Germline V gene lookup returns CDR1 MGHRA and CDR2 YSYEKL. The CDR3: CASSQVRYSGANVLTF. The DNA for the CDR3 is TGCGCCAGCAGCCAAGTACGATACTCTGGGGCCAACGTCCTGACTTTC.